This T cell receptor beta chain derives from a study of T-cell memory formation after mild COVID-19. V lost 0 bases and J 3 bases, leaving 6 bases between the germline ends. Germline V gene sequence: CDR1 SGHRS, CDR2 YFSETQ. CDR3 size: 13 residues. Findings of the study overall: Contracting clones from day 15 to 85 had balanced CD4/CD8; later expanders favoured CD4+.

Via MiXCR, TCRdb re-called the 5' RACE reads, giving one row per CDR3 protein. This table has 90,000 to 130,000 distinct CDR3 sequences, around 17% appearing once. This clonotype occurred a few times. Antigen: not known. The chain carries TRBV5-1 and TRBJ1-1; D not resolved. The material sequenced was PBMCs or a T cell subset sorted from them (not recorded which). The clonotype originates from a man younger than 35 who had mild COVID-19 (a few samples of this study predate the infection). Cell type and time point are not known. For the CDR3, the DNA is TGCGCCAGCAGCTTGGATCCTGACACTGAAGCTTTCTTT. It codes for CASSLDPDTEAFF.